This TCR beta chain is drawn from a study of early T cells in non-severe SARS-CoV-2 infection (dated by TCRdb to about 2021). Describing the broader study: TCR sequencing used bulk RNA from unsorted whole blood, so alpha and beta chains could not be paired. The paper as a whole reports these results and caveats: VDJdb matching was skewed toward anti-spike CD8 responses, so virus-specific expansions were likely underestimated and private and CD4 specificities were missed.

The study was a case-control design nested within a healthcare worker cohort in London, UK, with weekly nasopharyngeal swab PCR tests and blood sampling. Healthcare workers were recruited during the week of the UK lockdown, between 23 and 31 March 2020, and followed weekly for up to roughly 15 weeks. V is pruned by 5 bases and J by 7 bases, leaving 7 bases of the junction without a gene match. The CDR3, cysteine through phenylalanine, is 14 amino acids long. Only the CDR3 DNA is retained, 42 bases long and in frame from the first base. The germline V gene (reference sequence) sets CDR1 to DFQATT and CDR2 to SNEGSKA. The library was prepared using 5' RACE. Data came from a NextSeq 500. To correct for sequencing error and PCR bias, the TCR library protocol tagged individual cDNA molecules with unique molecular identifiers. Both TCR alpha and beta chains were sequenced, and tight co-correlation was observed between alpha and beta sequence abundances in each sample. As for the original processing: V gene, J gene and CDR3 annotation of TCR sequences was performed with Decombinator V4. TCRs were defined as expanded if a significant change between any two time points was detected under a Poisson model with p below 0.0001. Abundances of TCRs were expressed as counts per million after normalisation to the total number of TCRs sequenced in each sample. MAIT TCRs were defined by TRAV1-2 paired with TRAJ12, TRAJ20 or TRAJ33, and iNKT TCRs by TRAV10 paired with TRAJ18. VDJdb, accessed 1 November 2021, was searched for CMV, EBV and SARS-CoV-2 annotated TCRs, excluding TCRs annotated for multiple antigens. Through fastp at Q25 and MiXCR, TCRdb rebuilt clones from the public reads, retaining in-frame beta chains. Identical CDR3 protein sequences are pooled into one entry, listed with their most common genes and DNA. None of the V and J calls come from the authors' own analysis; TCRdb made them. This sample comprises tens of thousands of distinct CDR3 sequences, roughly 4% of them detected only once. 4.4% of the sample lies in the top ten.

This clonotype was detected many times. The antigen it recognizes is unknown. Base qualities are not at hand, and no much larger clone is one base apart. The clonotype was recovered from an adult who was a healthcare worker with PCR-confirmed SARS-CoV-2 infection or an uninfected control (not recorded which). The rearrangement joined TRBV20-1 to TRBJ2-1, and TRBD2 aligns with 11 junction nucleotides. The specimen was whole blood. The CDR3 protein is CSADSGRAWNEQFF. The bases are TGCAGTGCTGATAGCGGGAGGGCCTGGAATGAGCAGTTCTTC.